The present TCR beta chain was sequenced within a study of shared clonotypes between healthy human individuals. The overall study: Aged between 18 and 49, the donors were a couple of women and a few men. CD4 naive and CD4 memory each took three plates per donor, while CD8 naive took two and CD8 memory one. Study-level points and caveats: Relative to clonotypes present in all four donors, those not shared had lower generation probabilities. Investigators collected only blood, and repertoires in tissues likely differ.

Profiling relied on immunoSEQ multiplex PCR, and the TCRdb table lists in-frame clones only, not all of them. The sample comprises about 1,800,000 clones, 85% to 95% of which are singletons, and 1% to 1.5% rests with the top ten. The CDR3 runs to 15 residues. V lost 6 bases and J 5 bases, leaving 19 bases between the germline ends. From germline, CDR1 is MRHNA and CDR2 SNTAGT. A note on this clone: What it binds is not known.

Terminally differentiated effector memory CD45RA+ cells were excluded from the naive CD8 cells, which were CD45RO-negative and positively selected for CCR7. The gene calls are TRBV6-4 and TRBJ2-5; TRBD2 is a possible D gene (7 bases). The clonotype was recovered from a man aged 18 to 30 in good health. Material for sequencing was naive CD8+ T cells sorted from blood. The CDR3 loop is CASRARGAVYETQYF. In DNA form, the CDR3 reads TGTGCCAGCAGGGCTCGGGGGGCCGTATACGAGACCCAGTACTTC.